This TCR beta chain originates from a study of PD-L1 blockade in urothelial cancer. Study-level information: Reported median T cell count for blood samples was around 140,000.

The data were produced by immunoSEQ multiplex PCR, yet TCRdb's version contains in-frame clones alone and is incomplete. The sample includes tens of thousands of clones, over 75% of them seen just once. Described time point: pretreatment peripheral blood. This TCR was recovered from a man aged 55 to 69 with urothelial cancer. The specimen was PBMCs, collected around atezolizumab (anti-PD-L1) treatment.

The CDR3 reads CASSQGQGTEAFF. The CDR3 DNA is TGTGCCAGCAGCCAAGGGCAGGGGACTGAAGCTTTCTTT. The chain has TRBV14 and TRBJ1-1; D might be TRBD1 (6 bases). This CDR3 is built from 13 residues. In germline, CDR1 is SGHDN, CDR2 FVKESK. V dropped 1 base and J dropped 5 bases, with 8 bases sitting between them.